Listed below are T cell receptor beta chains from one sample, sequenced in a study of T-cell memory formation after mild COVID-19. TCRdb passed the 5' RACE reads through MiXCR, listing each CDR3 protein once. The table lists around 320,000 distinct CDR3 sequences, less than 20% of them singletons. The sample was PBMCs or a T cell subset sorted from them (not recorded which). These receptors were taken from a man aged 18 to 29 who had mild COVID-19 (a few samples of this study predate the infection). Cell type and time point are not known. Each CDR3 is given with its conserved first and last residue. Fields, in order: clone size, V gene, D gene, CDR3 protein. The D gene is left open where the match is weak. Clone size is stated in some rows and not others, as once, few, many or a class when expanded.

clone_size: .; v_call: TRBV5-1; d_call: .; cdr3_aa: CASSLRASGDTQYF
clone_size: few; v_call: TRBV11-2; d_call: TRBD1; cdr3_aa: CASSLEPPRDREVDYGYTF
clone_size: many; v_call: TRBV25-1; d_call: .; cdr3_aa: CASSPRTGNTEAFF
clone_size: few; v_call: TRBV4-1; d_call: .; cdr3_aa: CASSRKYLQGGTEAFF
clone_size: .; v_call: TRBV5-6; d_call: .; cdr3_aa: CASSLDSYVDEQYF
clone_size: few; v_call: TRBV4-1; d_call: .; cdr3_aa: CASSQENTDTQYF
clone_size: few; v_call: TRBV20-1; d_call: .; cdr3_aa: CSARLAPNNEQFF
clone_size: .; v_call: TRBV3-1; d_call: .; cdr3_aa: CASSQDSGTVRFEQYF
clone_size: .; v_call: TRBV5-1; d_call: TRBD1; cdr3_aa: CASSLPGTGKTGELFF
clone_size: .; v_call: TRBV11-2; d_call: .; cdr3_aa: CASSLDVSINIQYF
clone_size: few; v_call: TRBV20-1; d_call: .; cdr3_aa: CSARDRSNQPQHF
clone_size: .; v_call: TRBV29-1; d_call: TRBD2; cdr3_aa: CSVDARGSSTDTQYF
clone_size: .; v_call: TRBV6-5; d_call: .; cdr3_aa: CASSYGAFPGNTIYF
clone_size: few; v_call: TRBV7-2; d_call: TRBD2; cdr3_aa: CASSSTSGGHEQFF
clone_size: .; v_call: TRBV24-1; d_call: .; cdr3_aa: CATRGQNTGELFF
clone_size: few; v_call: TRBV20-1; d_call: .; cdr3_aa: CSANRVFGEQYF
clone_size: many; v_call: TRBV5-4; d_call: .; cdr3_aa: CASSPRQHHSYNEQFF
clone_size: few; v_call: TRBV9; d_call: .; cdr3_aa: CASSVGFWDTQYF
clone_size: .; v_call: TRBV7-2; d_call: .; cdr3_aa: CASSLGFDYGYTF
clone_size: few; v_call: TRBV5-1; d_call: TRBD1; cdr3_aa: CASSAAGTGGEAQHF
clone_size: .; v_call: TRBV18; d_call: .; cdr3_aa: CASSPPSEDTQYF
clone_size: few; v_call: TRBV12-3/TRBV12-4; d_call: TRBD1; cdr3_aa: CASSIQGSGNTIYF
clone_size: .; v_call: TRBV24-1; d_call: TRBD2; cdr3_aa: CATSDPAGGYNEQFF
clone_size: few; v_call: TRBV4-2; d_call: .; cdr3_aa: CASSQEDYLSYEQYF
clone_size: few; v_call: TRBV20-1; d_call: TRBD1; cdr3_aa: CSAREGQSSYNEQFF
clone_size: few; v_call: TRBV23-1; d_call: TRBD1; cdr3_aa: CASSQPGQGLTKNIQYF
clone_size: few; v_call: TRBV6-2/TRBV6-3; d_call: .; cdr3_aa: CASTNRGEQFF
clone_size: .; v_call: TRBV29-1; d_call: TRBD1; cdr3_aa: CSVPPETGGPEAFF
clone_size: .; v_call: TRBV5-6; d_call: TRBD2; cdr3_aa: CASSLGSSGRAVFYEQYF
clone_size: .; v_call: TRBV27; d_call: .; cdr3_aa: CASSPGWANYGYTF
clone_size: few; v_call: TRBV7-3; d_call: .; cdr3_aa: CASSTDSVYGYTF
clone_size: many; v_call: TRBV5-1; d_call: .; cdr3_aa: CASSLDSVTDTQYF
clone_size: few; v_call: TRBV7-6; d_call: .; cdr3_aa: CASSLYVGTQSHGAQYF
clone_size: few; v_call: TRBV4-3; d_call: .; cdr3_aa: CASSQAATPPGETQYF
clone_size: .; v_call: TRBV15; d_call: .; cdr3_aa: CATSRAGENTEAFF
clone_size: .; v_call: TRBV4-1; d_call: .; cdr3_aa: CASIRRNGNTIYF
clone_size: few; v_call: TRBV7-2; d_call: .; cdr3_aa: CASSLRGSPGANVLTF
clone_size: few; v_call: TRBV12-3/TRBV12-4; d_call: .; cdr3_aa: CASSLGGSNYGYTF
clone_size: .; v_call: TRBV9; d_call: TRBD2; cdr3_aa: CASSPGLDRDEQFF
clone_size: .; v_call: TRBV10-3; d_call: .; cdr3_aa: CATAGATAGRSPLHF